The source of this T cell receptor (beta chain) is a study of cytomegalovirus exposure and HLA in healthy donors. Study in general: According to later analysis, the same platform produced the approximately 120 validation and under 700 first-cohort repertoires.

The table came from immunoSEQ multiplex PCR; TCRdb's copy has only in-frame clones and leaves some out. The sample holds about 260,000 clones, 90% seen once. Trimming left V 4 bases short and J 4 bases short, with 14 bases between. CDR3 size: 14 residues. The germline CDR1 and CDR2 sequences are MNHNS and SASEGT. Study-wide results and caveats: Both high specificity and high sensitivity reportedly marked the classifier's diagnosis of cytomegalovirus status. In the 130 or so validation repertoires, a later analysis found that first-cohort TCR clusters tended to co-occur.

The validation cohort, a group of 90 to 150 subjects, included the donors and was separate from the roughly 670-subject first cohort. As regards this clone: The antigen is undetermined.

Material for sequencing was PBMCs. The TCR originated in a woman in her 30s in good health and CMV-seronegative. The genes are TRBV6-1 and TRBJ2-7; the D gene is possibly TRBD2 (6 bases). CDR3 nucleotides: TGTGCCAGCAGTGCCGGATTTGGGGGGTACGAGCAGTACTTC. This sequence encodes CASSAGFGGYEQYF.